This TCR beta chain was observed in a study of T cells in tumors after PD-1 blockade (dated by TCRdb to about 2019). About the investigation overall: Patients were excluded if they had prior checkpoint blockade, use of systemic immunosuppressants, or recent radiotherapy or other anti-cancer therapy within 4 weeks. Using site-matched tumors from BCC or SCC patients sampled before and after anti-PD-1 therapy, the study carried out paired single-cell RNA and TCR sequencing. RECIST version 1.1 was the standard used to evaluate clinical response. On average, peripheral blood samples had 95,000 to 120,000 TCR templates (range about 23,000-260,000) and 35,000 to 40,000 unique clonotypes. Patients received pembrolizumab 200 mg every 3 weeks or cemiplimab 350 mg every 2 weeks. Bulk TCR sequencing was performed on about 9 peripheral blood samples from a few patients to compare blood and tumor clonotypes. While on anti-PD-1 treatment, some of the patients also continued taking daily vismodegib 150 mg. What the research found in general, with its limitations: About 42% of tumor TCR clonotypes were found in blood, and some novel exhausted tumor clones appeared in pre-treatment blood, suggesting peripheral recruitment. Where the novel T cell clones came from was not determined, and possible sources could include lymphoid organs or rare unexpanded clones inside the tumor or in the tumor periphery.

This clone was detected a few times. The antigen this receptor binds is unknown. No base quality information exists; no much larger clone differs at one position. Deep TCRbeta sequencing was performed with the immunoSEQ platform. In the authors' own workflow: For further analysis, only productive rearrangements were exported out of the immunoSEQ Analyzer. T cell phenotypes were assigned to bulk TCRbeta clonotypes by matching the clonotypes to single-cell RNA+TCR-seq clones with the same TCRbeta sequence. Clone enrichment in tumor was calculated as tumor frequency divided by PBMC frequency from bulk TCR sequencing. GLIPH was used to group TCRs into specificity groups, clusters of distinct TCRs likely recognizing common antigens via shared CDR3 motifs. Imported from immuneACCESS, the table was reduced by TCRdb to in-frame sequences with V and J called. These copies leave out some clones; in studies compared against another copy, an unresolved V gene accounts for under half, and the cause of the remainder is not known. The DNA gave D and trimming, while V, J and clone size come from that table. The sample table holds tens of thousands of clones, of which about 74% were seen once. The top ten clonotypes cover around 5% of the sample.

This specimen's time point label, interpreted: after anti-PD-1 therapy. For bulk TCRbeta sequencing, genomic DNA was extracted from tumor biopsies or peripheral blood, and input amounts ranged from 616 ng to 6,004 ng. Every patient was a poor candidate for surgical resection and had histologically proven advanced or metastatic basal or squamous cell carcinoma. The basal cell carcinoma cohort comprised more than 10 patients, of whom seven or eight had bulk tumor TCR sequencing. Trimming costs V 1 base and J 8 bases, and their ends lie 8 bases apart. Inclusive of the bounding cysteine and phenylalanine, the CDR3 is 13 residues long. Only CDR3 DNA is held: 39 bases, read in frame from base 1. CDR1 and CDR2, looked up from the germline V gene (reference sequence), are LGHDT and YNNKEL.

This TCR was sampled from a human donor with basal cell carcinoma. Sequencing used PBMCs, obtained after anti-PD-1 treatment. The V and J genes are TRBV3-1 (or the pseudogene TRBV3-2) and TRBJ1-4, with the D gene uncertain. The CDR3 protein: CASSQVGDEKLFF. The sequenced DNA: TGTGCCAGCAGCCAAGTGGGAGACGAAAAACTGTTTTTT.